Here is one T cell receptor beta chain with its context. What it recognizes is unknown. Profiled with immunoSEQ multiplex PCR; TCRdb holds only in-frame clones, not every one. The table lists about 55,000 clones, around nine tenths of them singletons. The record originates from a study of T cell responses to AZD1222 COVID-19 vaccine. Overall study findings and caveats: Spike-specific TCR breadth and depth both grew after two AZD1222 doses. Donors were mostly white British, more females; clonal diversity possibly underestimated. Close to half of spike-specific TCRs reportedly recognize unmutated variant regions.

Germline-derived CDR1 and CDR2 are LNHDA and SQIVND (reference sequence). The length of the CDR3 is 14 residues. Losses at the gene ends were 7 bases for V and 9 bases for J; bases not matched to a gene: 7. The clonotype originates from an adult in good health. The sample in question was peripheral blood, obtained on day 0 of AZD1222 vaccination. The rearrangement links TRBV19 to TRBJ1-6, with TRBD1 matching 9 bases. The CDR3 DNA reads TGTGCCAGTACCACCACAGGGGGCCGTTCACCCCTCCACTTT. Amino acids: CASTTTGGRSPLHF. Full variable domain (missing parts from reference TRBV19 and TRBJ1-6): DGGITQSPKYLFRKEGQNVTLSCEQNLNHDAMYWYRQDPGQGLRLIYYSQIVNDFQKGDIAEGYSVSREKKESFPLTVTSAQKNPTAFYLCASTTTGGRSPLHFGNGTRLTVT.